The clone carrying this T cell receptor (beta chain) came up a few times. Its antigen is currently unknown. Between the mid-2010s and the late 2010s, patients underwent resection in Japan or China. Two lung cancer pathologists independently confirmed each histologic diagnosis. Profiled with immunoSEQ multiplex PCR; TCRdb holds only in-frame clones, not every one. The repertoire consists of 9,900 or so clones, with approximately 83% occurring once and the leading ten covering approximately 28%. This specimen belongs to a study of immune evolution from preneoplasia to lung adenocarcinoma. Regarding the study as a whole: Top clone share appeared to fall from AAH through AIS, MIA, adenocarcinoma.

This CDR3 contains 14 residues. Trimming left V 3 bases short and J 6 bases short, with 14 bases between. Germline V gene sequence: CDR1 SGHNT, CDR2 YENEEA. Sequencing was performed on FFPE normal lung tissue adjacent to the tumor. This rearrangement joins TRBV11-3 to TRBJ1-2, with D tentatively TRBD1 (5 bases). The receptor was isolated from a person aged 55 to 75 with lung adenocarcinoma. Some clones in this sample may be carry-over from other donors' samples. As DNA, the CDR3 is TGTGCCAGCAGCTTTGACAGTCCCCTCGATGGCTACACCTTC. As protein: CASSFDSPLDGYTF.